The source of this T cell receptor beta chain is a study of radiation and T cells in renal cell carcinoma. Study-wide results and limits: Top tumor clonotypes rose in blood 2 weeks post-radiation, then contracted.

Using immunoSEQ multiplex PCR, the repertoire was profiled, and TCRdb retains in-frame clones only, with some absent. The sample lists 130,000 to 150,000 clones; about 88% were seen once. This CDR3 has 15 amino acids. Trimming took 5 bases from V and 0 from J, leaving 11 bases between them. Per germline, CDR1 SGHVS and CDR2 FQNEAQ. Concerning this clone itself: The antigen is unknown.

Noted time point: baseline pretreatment blood. Specified treatment: 15 Gy SBRT to primary tumor, nephrectomy 4 weeks later. This material consisted of blood, taken from a patient whose treatment included radiotherapy and nephrectomy. The chain couples TRBV7-8 to TRBJ2-4, with D perhaps matching TRBD1 (6 bases). This TCR was sampled from a woman in her 70s with renal cell carcinoma. The CDR3: CASSAGQRAKNIQYF. The DNA for the CDR3 is TGTGCCAGCAGCGCCGGACAGAGAGCCAAAAACATTCAGTACTTC.